What follows describes a single T cell receptor (beta chain). The antigen it binds to is not known. No base qualities exist here, and no much larger clone lies one base off it. Tumor libraries used mostly 4 to 6 ug of input genomic DNA for survey sequencing, with two replicates per sample. The immunoSEQ hsTCRbeta kit was used to prepare TCRbeta libraries, following the manufacturer's instructions. Sequencing of the completed libraries took place using an Illumina NovaSeq 6000 S4 flow cell after they had been pooled to roughly 2.9 nM. In the source study's methods: Raw data preprocessing and quality control were performed with the immunoSEQ Analyzer. The analysis was restricted to productive rearrangements, with each unique CDR3 amino acid sequence defining a clonotype. Using the R package tcR, the researchers computed the Gini-Simpson index as their estimate of repertoire clonality. Student's t test was used to compare Gini indices, and Pearson correlation was used to assess associations with tumor size change. Drawn from immuneACCESS, this table holds only the in-frame rearrangements with V and J called that TCRdb kept. Clones are partly lost; checked studies trace under half to an unresolved V gene and leave the rest unexplained. For V, J and clone size, that table is used; D and trimming come from the DNA. For this sample the table gives about 37,000 clones, of which around 40% were detected only once. The ten largest account for 15% to 20% of the sample.

In the paper's terms, the time point label means: after neoadjuvant nivolumab, at surgical resection. The patients had newly diagnosed stage II-IVA oral cavity squamous cell carcinoma and had not received any prior systemic or radiation treatment. The cohort was made up of patients with locally advanced, HPV-negative oral cavity squamous cell carcinoma. The samples were drawn from a longitudinal correlative study tied to a single-arm phase II trial testing neoadjuvant nivolumab in oral cavity squamous cell carcinoma. Subject-matched pre- and post-treatment PBMCs and tumors from three responders and three non-responders underwent genomic DNA-based TCRbeta sequencing. The Maxwell RSC DNA from Tissue kit was used to isolate genomic DNA from tumor tissue. The data belong to a study of neoadjuvant anti-PD-1 for oral cavity cancer (dated by TCRdb to the early 2020s). General notes on the study: Three to four biweekly doses of nivolumab at 3 mg/kg were mostly administered to patients before curative-intent surgical resection. For patients who did not progress, a fourth nivolumab dose was given around day 43, followed by definitive surgical resection on days 50-56. Under RECIST 1.1, patients with complete response, partial response or stable disease were classed as responders, and patients with progression were classed as non-responders. There were 11 to 13 patients in the parent correlative cohort, and the response rate was 33%. Summary of the overall study and its limitations: Higher pretreatment blood TCRbeta clonality and lower post-treatment tumor TCRbeta clonality were correlated with higher pretreatment blood Treg/Th17 ratios. Only a few patients per response group were included in the TCR analyses, and the authors called for validation in larger cohorts. Larger post-treatment sizes of preexisting intratumoral clones correlated with greater tumor shrinkage, suggesting expansion of preexisting clones contributed to response.

The sequencing here drew on tumor tissue, taken after nivolumab (anti-PD-1) treatment. This TCR was recovered from a person aged 35-79 years with oral cavity squamous cell carcinoma.

The sequenced DNA: TGTGCCAGCAGCGTACCCCCGGGACTAGCGGGGGGGCGGTCAGATACGCAGTATTTT. It specifies CASSVPPGLAGGRSDTQYF. The sequence joins TRBV9 to TRBJ2-3; TRBD2 agrees with 16 junctional bases. The CDR3 starts with the cysteine, ends with the phenylalanine, and has 19 residues. Only CDR3 DNA is held: 57 bases, read in frame from base 1. Trimmed from V: 1 base; trimmed from J: 4 bases; junction bases lacking a gene match: 9. From the germline V gene, CDR1 is SGDLS and CDR2 is YYNGEE.